The TCR beta chain described here comes from a study of spatial heterogeneity in lung cancer. This clonotype was detected a few times. Carried by each TCR cDNA molecule was a unique molecular identifier. TCRdb called the 5' RACE reads again in MiXCR, with one record for every CDR3 protein. The sample records 35,000 to 55,000 distinct CDR3 sequences, roughly an eighth being singletons. Described time point: sample taken at primary tumor resection. Frozen PBMC, nontumor lung or tumor provided whole RNA, which was sequenced unsorted. Samples came from 72 TRACERx patients with untreated early-stage lung cancer. V lost 7 bases and J lost 3; bases outside the gene matches: 8. Germline V lookup: CDR1 LNHDA, CDR2 SQIVND (reference sequence). The CDR3 length is 14 residues.

This receptor was obtained from a male donor with early-stage non-small cell lung cancer. The sequencing here drew on PBMCs, taken at surgery. The rearrangement uses TRBV19 and TRBJ2-7; 8 nucleotides align to TRBD1. CDR3 protein: CASTPGQGGYEQYF. The DNA of the CDR3 is TGTGCCAGTACCCCCGGACAGGGCGGCTACGAGCAGTACTTC.